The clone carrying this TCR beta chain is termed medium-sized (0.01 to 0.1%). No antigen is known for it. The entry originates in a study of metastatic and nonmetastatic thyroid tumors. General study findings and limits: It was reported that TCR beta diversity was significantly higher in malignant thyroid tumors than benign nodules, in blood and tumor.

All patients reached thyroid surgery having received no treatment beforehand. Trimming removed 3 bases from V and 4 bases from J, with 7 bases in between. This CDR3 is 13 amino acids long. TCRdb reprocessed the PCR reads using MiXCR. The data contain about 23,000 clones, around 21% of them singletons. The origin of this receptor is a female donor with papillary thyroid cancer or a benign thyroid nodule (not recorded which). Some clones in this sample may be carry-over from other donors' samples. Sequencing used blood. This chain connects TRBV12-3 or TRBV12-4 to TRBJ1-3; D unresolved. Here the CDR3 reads CASSFSTGNTIYF. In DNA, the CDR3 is TGTGCCAGCAGTTTTTCCACCGGAAACACCATATATTTT.